This TCR beta chain comes out of a study of PD-L1 blockade in urothelial cancer. Study summary: Each participant's history included 0 to 3 prior chemotherapy regimens. The study recovered a median of around 140,000 T cells per blood sample. Findings of the study overall: Prediction of better survival came from below-median pretreatment blood TCR clonality.

Stated time point: peripheral blood 6 weeks after treatment start. CDR1 and CDR2 from the germline V gene are SGHTA and FQGTGA. This CDR3 is built from 15 residues. The ends lost 5 bases at V and 5 bases at J; junction bases unmatched: 7. The templates were synthetic TCR analogs, and they were spiked into each PCR. Sequencing was performed with immunoSEQ multiplex PCR; in TCRdb, only in-frame clones are kept and a portion is missing. Of 66,000 or so clones listed, about 88% were seen once; the top ten hold over 9%. About this clone: Its specificity is unknown.

The chain links TRBV7-3 to TRBJ2-2, with TRBD1 identical over 8 bases. The sequence was obtained from a man aged 55 to 70 with urothelial cancer. The input for sequencing was PBMCs, taken around atezolizumab (anti-PD-L1) treatment. For the CDR3, the DNA is TGTGCCAGCAGCGCGAGGACAGGGAAAACCGGGGAGCTGTTTTTT. This gives the protein CASSARTGKTGELFF. The whole variable domain, remainder taken from reference TRBV7-3 and TRBJ2-2, is GAGVSQTPSNKVTEKGKYVELRCDPISGHTALYWYRQSLGQGPEFLIYFQGTGAADDSGLPNDRFFAVRPEGSVSTLKIQRTERGDSAVYLCASSARTGKTGELFFGEGSRLTVL.